This entry is about one T cell receptor beta chain. It was during active infection that Seattle patients were enrolled and then longitudinally followed. This sample is part of a study of blood T cell repertoires in COVID-19. Study background: Sites across the United States, Italy and Spain contributed samples from acute and convalescent COVID-19. Sources were T cells, B-cell-depleted T cells, or PBMCs; the material itself was cDNA or gDNA.

In the original processing: Amplifying reference gene primers gave estimates of nucleated cell counts. Only in-frame clones appear in the TCRdb table, and some are missing; sequencing was by immunoSEQ multiplex PCR. V, J and clone size are taken as reported in that table, and D and trimming were inferred from the DNA itself. The sample has some 48,000 clones; 85% to 90% are singletons. Germline values: CDR1 SGHRS, CDR2 YFSETQ. With 0 bases removed from V and 8 bases from J, the gap between germline ends came to 17 bases. The CDR3 is made up of 15 amino acids. Sequencing input: peripheral blood. The rearrangement links TRBV5-1 to TRBJ1-2; D gene ambiguous. The source of this sequence is an elderly woman with COVID-19, enrolled during active disease. Here the CDR3 DNA reads TGCGCCAGCAGCTTGGACGGCGGTAGGTTGATCGGCTACACCTTC. Its protein is CASSLDGGRLIGYTF.